Sequencing of this T cell receptor (beta chain) was carried out in a study of circulating and synovial CD4+ cells in juvenile arthritis. Study observations and caveats: These repertoires were less diverse than bulk blood CD4 repertoires.

Cells were sorted as HLA-DR+CD14-CD3+CD4+CD25low/- from PBMCs. In regard to this clone: The target antigen is unknown.

The protocol was immunoSEQ multiplex PCR, while the TCRdb copy is restricted to in-frame clones and leaves out a portion. Counted here are 2,500 to 3,000 clones, around 89% occurring once; the ten biggest clones make up approximately 3.7%. The receptor was isolated from a human donor with juvenile idiopathic arthritis. Sequenced input: HLA-DR+ CD4+ T cells from blood. Subset of the sample: circulating pathogenic-like lymphocytes, sorted as HLA-DR+CD14-CD3+CD4+CD25low/- blood T cells.

This chain's CDR3 is CASSTTGSGYGYTF. DNA for the CDR3: TGTGCCAGTAGTACGACAGGGTCTGGCTATGGCTACACCTTC. The chain combines TRBV19 with TRBJ1-2; 7 bases agree with TRBD1. The V gene end was trimmed by 4 bases and the J gene end by 4 bases; junction bases not matched to a gene: 6. This CDR3 has 14 amino acids. The V gene's germline CDR1 is LNHDA and CDR2 SQIVND (reference sequence). Filled out from reference TRBV19 and TRBJ1-2, the complete variable domain reads DGGITQSPKYLFRKEGQNVTLSCEQNLNHDAMYWYRQDPGQGLRLIYYSQIVNDFQKGDIAEGYSVSREKKESFPLTVTSAQKNPTAFYLCASSTTGSGYGYTFGSGTRLTVV.